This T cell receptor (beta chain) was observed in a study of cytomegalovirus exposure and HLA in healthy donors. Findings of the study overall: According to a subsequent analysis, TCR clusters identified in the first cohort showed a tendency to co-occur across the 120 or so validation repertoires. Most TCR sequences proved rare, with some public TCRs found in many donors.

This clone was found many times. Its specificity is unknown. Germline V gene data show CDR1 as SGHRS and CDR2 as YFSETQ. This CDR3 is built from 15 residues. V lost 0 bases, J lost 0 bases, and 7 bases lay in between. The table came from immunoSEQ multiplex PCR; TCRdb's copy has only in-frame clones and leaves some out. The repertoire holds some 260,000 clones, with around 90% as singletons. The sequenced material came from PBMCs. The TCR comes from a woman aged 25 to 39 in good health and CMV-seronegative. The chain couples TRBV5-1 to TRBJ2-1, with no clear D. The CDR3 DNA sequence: TGCGCCAGCAGCTTGGTTCCAGCCTCCTACAATGAGCAGTTCTTC. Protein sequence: CASSLVPASYNEQFF.